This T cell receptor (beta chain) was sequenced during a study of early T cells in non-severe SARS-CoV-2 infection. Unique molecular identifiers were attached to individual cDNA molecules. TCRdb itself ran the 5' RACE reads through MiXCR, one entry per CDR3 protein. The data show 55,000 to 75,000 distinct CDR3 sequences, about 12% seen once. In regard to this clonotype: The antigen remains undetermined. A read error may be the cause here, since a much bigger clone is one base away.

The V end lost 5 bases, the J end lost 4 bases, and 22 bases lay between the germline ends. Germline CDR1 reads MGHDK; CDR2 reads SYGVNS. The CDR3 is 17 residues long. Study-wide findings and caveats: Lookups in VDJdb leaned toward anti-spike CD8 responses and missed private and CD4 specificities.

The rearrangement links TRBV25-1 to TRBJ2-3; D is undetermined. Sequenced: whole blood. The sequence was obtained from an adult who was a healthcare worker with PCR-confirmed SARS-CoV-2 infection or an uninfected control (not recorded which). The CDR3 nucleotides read TGTGCCAGCAGTCCACTCCTCGACAACCTTCGCGCAGATACGCAGTATTTT. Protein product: CASSPLLDNLRADTQYF.